Detailed here is one T cell receptor (beta chain). Its cognate antigen is unknown. The CDR3 sequence is 14 residues long. V lost 1 base to trimming and J lost 10 bases, with 11 bases between them. CDR1 LNHNV and CDR2 YYDKDF come from the germline V gene (reference sequence). The record originates from a study of T cell repertoires in cytomegalovirus infection. TCRdb called the reads again in MiXCR, with one record for every CDR3 protein. The sample gives some 500,000 distinct CDR3 sequences, 30% to 40% of which show up once; 17% is in the top ten. The rearrangement joins TRBV15 to TRBJ1-6; D is undetermined. The receptor comes from a human donor in good health (CMV status not recorded). Some clones in this sample may be carry-over from other donors' samples. This specimen consisted of cultured PBMCs, obtained from culture after CMV antigen stimulation. CDR3 sequence reads: CATSRVAQDSPLHF. CDR3 bases: TGTGCCACCAGCAGAGTCGCCCAGGACTCACCCCTCCACTTT. The full variable domain, rest sourced from reference TRBV15 and TRBJ1-6, is DAMVIQNPRYQVTQFGKPVTLSCSQTLNHNVMYWYQQKSSQAPKLLFHYYDKDFNNEADTPDNFQSRRPNTSFCFLDIRSPGLGDTAMYLCATSRVAQDSPLHFGNGTRLTVT.